This T cell receptor (beta chain) was recovered during a study of blood T cells in healthy people across ages. The length of the CDR3 is 12 residues. Germline CDR1 and CDR2: MNHEY and SVGEGT. With 5 bases removed from V and 7 bases from J, the gap between germline ends came to 6 bases. The use of a sample-barcoded 5' primer and a J-beta primer mix characterized a second PCR of roughly 6 to 11 cycles. Using its own MiXCR run on the 5' RACE reads, TCRdb lists one record per CDR3 protein. Here the sample spans 800,000 or so distinct CDR3 sequences, 55% to 65% being singletons. Study findings and constraints: In older individuals, TCR beta diversity per million T cells was lower, falling roughly linearly with age. For the donors, CMV status was unknown and possibly confounded expanded clonotype changes. Diversity was higher, and naive CD4+ cells more numerous, in long-lived donors than in aged donors.

Turning to this clonotype: Its antigen is not known.

The donors, aged about 6 to 100, were healthy Caucasians from Russia. The sequence was obtained from a man between 25 and 39 years old in good health. This chain uses TRBV6-2 or TRBV6-3 with TRBJ1-6; no reliable D call. Sequenced sample: blood. CDR3 sequence (DNA): TGTGCCAGCAGTCCGACCAATTCACCCCTCCACTTT. This translates into CASSPTNSPLHF.